The source of this T cell receptor (beta chain) is a study of cytomegalovirus exposure and HLA in healthy donors. V lost 0 bases, J lost 7 bases, and 4 bases stayed unmatched. Germline CDR1 and CDR2: KGHSH and LQKENI. CDR3 length: 14 residues. This clone was observed a handful of times. With 60 Vbeta and 13 Jbeta primers, the PCR was carried out. The assay was immunoSEQ multiplex PCR, and TCRdb's table has in-frame clones only and misses some. The table has 100,000 to 150,000 clones, about 10% seen once. The sequence was collected from a woman aged 18-30 years in good health and CMV-seropositive. This rearrangement joins TRBV18 to TRBJ2-5; the match to TRBD1 covers 8 bases. Sequenced sample: PBMCs. This chain's CDR3 is CASSPPTTGVTQYF. Here the CDR3 DNA reads TGTGCCAGCTCACCACCTACGACAGGGGTGACCCAGTACTTC.